This T cell receptor (beta chain) was found in a study of blood T cell repertoires in COVID-19. Living in about two dozen US areas, the participants were between about 18 and 100 years of age. Membership in each cohort depended on participant-reported clinical history. A COVID-19 case had been met by exposed participants during the 2 weeks before study entry. Study processing details: Estimation of nucleated cell counts relied on the amplification of reference gene primers. The table came from immunoSEQ multiplex PCR; TCRdb's copy has only in-frame clones and leaves some out. For V, J and clone size, that table is used; D and trimming come from the DNA. This table has about 260,000 clones, more than 85% appearing once. The CDR3 is made up of 15 amino acids. V lost 1 base, J lost 1 base, and 1 base stayed unmatched. Germline V CDR1 and CDR2: LGHDT, YNNKEL (reference sequence). Turning to this clone: Other DNA sequences in the sample encode the same CDR3.

This TCR was recovered from a middle-aged man who had been exposed to COVID-19. Input material: PBMCs or T cells enriched from blood (not recorded which). The rearrangement joins TRBV3-1 (or the pseudogene TRBV3-2) to TRBJ2-1, with TRBD2 identical over 7 bases. CDR3 nucleotides: TGTGCCAGCAGCCAAGGCGGGAGTTCCTACAATGAGCAGTTCTTC. This codes for CASSQGGSSYNEQFF.